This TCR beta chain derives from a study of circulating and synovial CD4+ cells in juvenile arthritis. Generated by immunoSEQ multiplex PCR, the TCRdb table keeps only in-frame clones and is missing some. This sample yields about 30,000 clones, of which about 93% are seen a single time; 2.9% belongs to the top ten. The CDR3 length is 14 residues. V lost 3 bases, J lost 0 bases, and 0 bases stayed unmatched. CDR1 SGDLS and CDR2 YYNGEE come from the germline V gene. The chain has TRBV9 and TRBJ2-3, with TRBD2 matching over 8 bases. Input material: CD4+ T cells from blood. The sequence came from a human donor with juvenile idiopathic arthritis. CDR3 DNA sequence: TGTGCCAGCAGCGCTAGCGGGAGCACAGATACGCAGTATTTT. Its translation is CASSASGSTDTQYF.